This TCR beta chain was identified during a study of blood T cells in healthy people across ages. A second PCR of roughly 6 to 12 cycles used a sample-barcoded 5' primer and a J-beta primer mix. MiXCR was run by TCRdb on the 5' RACE reads, yielding one entry per CDR3 protein. Among about 640,000 distinct CDR3 sequences listed, 40% to 50% were seen once. This clonotype occurred a few times. CDR3 length equals 12 residues. Per germline, CDR1 MDHEN and CDR2 SYDVKM. The TCR sequence derives from a man older than 75 in good health. Sequenced material: blood. The chain uses TRBV28 and TRBJ2-7; D perhaps matches TRBD2 (6 bases). The last part of the DNA fits TRBJ2-5 better; the J call may be wrong. CDR3 sequence reads: CASTHGGKTQYF. The CDR3 region has the DNA TGTGCCAGCACCCACGGGGGAAAGACCCAGTACTTC.